The 22 T cell receptor beta chains listed next were all sequenced from one sample in a study of cytomegalovirus exposure and HLA in healthy donors. 60 Vbeta and 13 Jbeta primers were used in PCR. Clones were sequenced by immunoSEQ multiplex PCR, and TCRdb holds only the in-frame ones, with some missing. The sample shows roughly 120,000 clones, 60% to 85% of them seen only once. Sequenced sample: PBMCs. The receptors originated from a man aged 45-65 years in good health and CMV-seropositive.

The chain is built from TRBV15 and TRBJ1-2, with D tentatively TRBD1 (6 bases). The CDR3 contains 14 residues. CDR1 and CDR2 (germline): LNHNV, YYDKDF (reference sequence). Trimming stripped 5 bases from V and 2 bases from J, with 12 bases between. Here the CDR3 DNA reads TGTGCCACCAGCTTCCGACAGGAGAACTATGGCTACACCTTC. This encodes CATSFRQENYGYTF.

The genes are TRBV5-4 and TRBJ1-1, with 8 bases aligning to TRBD1. V shed 2 bases, J shed 7 bases, and the junction held 13 bases outside the gene matches. Germline CDR1 SGHNT, CDR2 YYREEE (reference sequence). This CDR3 is 16 amino acids long. CDR3 DNA: TGTGCCAGCAGCTTCGACAGGGGAGGAACAGGCCATGAAGCTTTCTTT. It is translated as CASSFDRGGTGHEAFF.

The table lists this clone with a few counts. The V gene is TRBV5-1, the J gene TRBJ1-4; possibly TRBD1 for D (6 bases). V gave up 0 bases and J gave up 4 bases, with 13 bases separating them. The CDR3 totals 16 residues. Germline CDR1 is SGHRS and CDR2 is YFSETQ. The CDR3, as DNA: TGCGCCAGCAGCTTGGGGGGGACACTGGTTAATGAAAAACTGTTTTTT. Amino acid sequence: CASSLGGTLVNEKLFF.

The chain recombines TRBV5-6 with TRBJ2-3; 7 bases fit TRBD1. Germline V gene sequence: CDR1 SGHDT, CDR2 YYEEEE. This CDR3 is 15 amino acids long. V lost 6 bases, J lost 3 bases, and 10 bases stayed unmatched. The CDR3 protein is CASTSLGGTTDTQYF. CDR3 nucleotides: TGTGCCAGCACCTCTTTAGGGGGCACGACAGATACGCAGTATTTT.

CDR3 residues: CAWSRGPVYGYTF. CDR3 nucleotides: TGTGCCTGGAGTAGGGGTCCCGTGTATGGCTACACCTTC. V usage is TRBV30 and J usage is TRBJ1-2; D is perhaps TRBD1 (5 bases). Germline V gene sequence: CDR1 GTSNPN, CDR2 SVGIG (reference sequence). V was pared by 2 bases and J by 5 bases, with 12 bases between. The CDR3 is 13 amino acids.

This clone was seen only once. The J gene is TRBJ1-3, the V gene TRBV11-2; D is unclear. This CDR3 has 14 residues. Germline CDR1 is SGHAT and CDR2 is FQNNGV. V shed 6 bases and J shed 6 bases, with 15 bases lying between them. The DNA of the CDR3 is TGTGCCAGCAGTATCGCGGGGTCCGTAAACACCATATATTTT. Amino acids: CASSIAGSVNTIYF.

This clone has only one observation. The chain has TRBV28 and TRBJ1-2; D might be TRBD1 (5 bases). Germline assignment: CDR1 MDHEN and CDR2 SYDVKM. V was pared by 5 bases and J by 3 bases, with 13 bases between. CDR3 length equals 14 residues. In DNA form, the CDR3 reads TGTGCCAGCAGTCCTCAGGGTTCCTACTATGGCTACACCTTC. Translation: CASSPQGSYYGYTF.

This clone was seen a few times. The chain links TRBV28 to TRBJ2-1; D perhaps matches TRBD2 (5 bases). Trimming shortened V by 6 bases and J by 10 bases, and 10 bases separated the two germline ends. The CDR3 consists of 11 residues. In germline, CDR1 is MDHEN, CDR2 SYDVKM. CDR3 residues: CASSPRREQFF. The CDR3 bases are TGTGCCAGCAGCCCTCGGAGGGAGCAGTTCTTC.

The chain recombines TRBV19 with TRBJ1-2; 7 bases agree with TRBD1. From germline, CDR1 is LNHDA and CDR2 SQIVND (reference sequence). The CDR3 length is 15 residues. The ends lost 5 bases at V and 9 bases at J; junction bases unmatched: 15. CDR3 sequence reads: CASSPQGTEIESYTF. DNA of the CDR3: TGTGCCAGTAGTCCACAGGGGACAGAGATTGAGAGCTACACCTTC.

The rearrangement links TRBV7-2 to TRBJ2-5; 11 nucleotides match TRBD2. The length of the CDR3 is 17 residues. Losses at the gene ends were 1 base for V and 4 bases for J; bases not matched to a gene: 8. Germline values: CDR1 SGHTA, CDR2 FQGNSA. This CDR3 is CASSLVIVAGGRETQYF. The CDR3 DNA reads as TGTGCCAGCAGCTTAGTGATAGTAGCGGGGGGGCGAGAGACCCAGTACTTC.

DNA for the CDR3: TGTGCCAGCAGCTTAGAAGGGGGACTAAGCAATCAGCCCCAGCATTTT. Translation: CASSLEGGLSNQPQHF. The rearrangement joins TRBV7-6 to TRBJ1-5; D is perhaps TRBD1 (6 bases). The CDR3 totals 16 residues. The germline V gene has CDR1 SGHVS and CDR2 FNYEAQ. The V end lost 1 base, the J end lost 1 base, and 11 bases lay between the germline ends.

CDR3 coding DNA: TGTGCCAGTTCGGCAGGCCTCTCCTACGAGCAGTACTTC. Its translation: CASSAGLSYEQYF. The rearrangement uses TRBV19 and TRBJ2-7; D ambiguous. The germline V gene has CDR1 LNHDA and CDR2 SQIVND (reference sequence). V shed 8 bases and J shed 0 bases, with 11 bases lying between them. The CDR3 length is 13 residues.

The chain has TRBV6-5 and TRBJ2-7; TRBD2 matches 11 bases. This CDR3 contains 15 residues. J was trimmed by 7 bases and V by 5 bases; bases with no gene match: 10. Germline V gene lookup returns CDR1 MNHEY and CDR2 SVGAGI. CDR3 in DNA: TGTGCCAGCAGTGGGACTAGCGGACCCTTAGGTGAGCAGTACTTC. Translation: CASSGTSGPLGEQYF.

The table lists this clone with a count of one. This chain links TRBV19 with TRBJ2-2, with TRBD1 identical over 7 bases. The CDR3 is 15 amino acids. The ends lost 5 bases at V and 1 base at J; junction bases unmatched: 4. CDR1 LNHDA and CDR2 SQIVND come from the germline V gene (reference sequence). CDR3 sequence: CASSPTGLNTGELFF. In nucleotides, the CDR3 is TGTGCCAGTAGTCCGACAGGGTTGAACACCGGGGAGCTGTTTTTT.

CDR3 sequence reads: CASSELGTSNNEQFF. As DNA, the CDR3 is TGTGCCAGCAGTGAGTTGGGGACTAGCAACAATGAGCAGTTCTTC. This rearrangement joins TRBV2 to TRBJ2-1; TRBD2 matches at 9 bases. The CDR3 spans 15 residues. With 3 bases clipped from V and 5 bases from J, the junction kept 5 bases outside the gene matches. Germline CDR1 is SNHLY and CDR2 is FYNNEI.

The sample holds one count of this clone. This rearrangement joins TRBV5-1 to TRBJ1-4; TRBD1 matches 10 bases. Unmatched junction bases numbered 11, after V lost 4 bases and J lost 8 bases. The CDR3 sequence is 16 residues long. Germline values: CDR1 SGHRS, CDR2 YFSETQ. CDR3 DNA sequence: TGCGCCAGCAGCGTGGGACAGGGGACTATAGGGGAAAAACTGTTTTTT. Translation: CASSVGQGTIGEKLFF.

The chain carries TRBV6-1 and TRBJ1-1; 7 bases are a match to TRBD1. The CDR3 sequence is 16 residues long. Germline V gives CDR1 MNHNS, CDR2 SASEGT. J lost 6 bases, V lost 1 base, and 11 bases had no gene match. DNA of the CDR3: TGTGCCAGCAGTGAAGTACAGGGGATGGGCCGGGCTGAAGCTTTCTTT. It specifies CASSEVQGMGRAEAFF.

The gene calls are TRBV19 and TRBJ2-2; tentative D call: TRBD1 (6 bases). CDR3 length equals 17 residues. Trimming cost V 7 bases and J 6 bases, with 24 bases left between them. CDR1 and CDR2 (germline): LNHDA, SQIVND (reference sequence). CDR3 coding DNA: TGTGCCAGTATAAGTCGAGAAGGCAGGGGAATCCCCGGGGAGCTGTTTTTT. Translated, it gives CASISREGRGIPGELFF.

The V gene is TRBV27, the J gene TRBJ1-2; unclear D gene. Germline values: CDR1 MNHEY, CDR2 SMNVEV (reference sequence). The CDR3 length is 13 residues. V was pared by 5 bases and J by 12 bases, with 19 bases between. Here the CDR3 reads CASSIGPGRAHTF. CDR3 in DNA: TGTGCCAGCAGTATAGGCCCGGGGAGGGCCCACACCTTC.

CDR3 bases: TGTGCCAGCAGTTCCGTGGACAGAGTTGAAGCTTTCTTT. Encoded protein: CASSSVDRVEAFF. This sequence joins TRBV6-5 and TRBJ1-1, with D perhaps matching TRBD1 (6 bases). The germline V and J ends were trimmed by 4 bases and 7 bases, with 13 bases remaining between them. Germline V lookup: CDR1 MNHEY, CDR2 SVGAGI. The CDR3 length is 13 residues.

The CDR3 is CASIRDRTYQPQHF. In DNA, the CDR3 is TGTGCCAGCATCCGGGACAGGACCTATCAGCCCCAGCATTTT. The rearrangement joins TRBV6-1 to TRBJ1-5; 8 nucleotides agree with TRBD1. CDR1 MNHNS and CDR2 SASEGT come from the germline V gene. With V trimmed by 7 bases and J by 5 bases, 7 bases remained unmatched. The CDR3 runs 14 residues.

This chain connects TRBV5-6 to TRBJ1-5, with 7 bases fitting TRBD1. CDR3 length: 13 residues. CDR1 is SGHDT, CDR2 YYEEEE, per germline. The V gene end was trimmed by 0 bases and the J gene end by 15 bases; junction bases not matched to a gene: 9. Here the CDR3 reads CASSLAGTAVRHF. In DNA, the CDR3 is TGTGCCAGCAGCTTGGCCGGGACAGCAGTACGGCATTTT.